These T cell receptor beta chains were read from a single sample in a study of naive and memory T cell subsets. TCRdb called the UMI-ligation and nested PCR reads again in MiXCR, with one record for every CDR3 protein. The sample records roughly 14,000 distinct CDR3 sequences, 4% to 6.5% being singletons. The source material was skin, sampled from a tuberculin skin test site. Receptors were obtained from an adult in good health. CDR3s include the opening cysteine and the closing phenylalanine or tryptophan. D genes are given only for firm matches. Not all rows give a size; the values are once, few, many and, for expanded clones, a class.

v_gene,abundance,d_gene,j_gene,CDR3nt,CDR3aa
TRBV7-2,many,TRBD1,TRBJ2-1,TGTGCCAGCAGCTTAGAGACAGGGGTGGGTGAGCAGTTCTTC,CASSLETGVGEQFF
TRBV12-3/TRBV12-4,many,TRBD1,TRBJ2-1,TGTGCCAGCAGACCCGGGGACAGATACAATGAGCAGTTCTTC,CASRPGDRYNEQFF
TRBV27,many,TRBD2,TRBJ2-1,TGTGCCAGCAAAACCAGGGGCGGGGGGGCCTACAATGAGCAGTTCTTC,CASKTRGGGAYNEQFF
TRBV5-1,many,TRBD1,TRBJ2-7,TGCGCCAGCAGCTTGGGGGCCCGGGACAGGGTCGACGAGCAGTACTTC,CASSLGARDRVDEQYF
TRBV7-9,few,-,TRBJ1-1,TGTGCCAGCAGCCTCGAGGGGGAGGCTGAAGCTTTCTTT,CASSLEGEAEAFF
TRBV5-1,many,-,TRBJ2-7,TGCGCCAGCAGCTTGGTCCCAGGGGAGTTGAGCGAGCAGTACTTC,CASSLVPGELSEQYF
TRBV20-1,many,-,TRBJ1-2,TGCAGTGCTCCTAAACAGGGAACTGGTGGCTACACCTTC,CSAPKQGTGGYTF
TRBV28,medium-sized,-,TRBJ2-7,TGTGCCAGCAGTTCAGAGTACGAGCAGTACTTC,CASSSEYEQYF
TRBV20-1,many,-,TRBJ2-1,TGCAGTGCAGACCCCGGGAACCTAGGATCCAATGAGCAGTTCTTC,CSADPGNLGSNEQFF
TRBV2,many,-,TRBJ2-3,TGTGCCAGCAGTGAAGTTGACTCTAGCACAGATACGCAGTATTTT,CASSEVDSSTDTQYF
TRBV7-2,many,-,TRBJ1-5,TGTGCCAGCAGCTTAAATCGAGGTTTGGGCGGTCAGCCCCAGCATTTT,CASSLNRGLGGQPQHF
TRBV3-1,many,TRBD2,TRBJ2-5,TGTGCCAGCAGCCGGCGACTAGCGGGGGTTCGGGAGACCCAGTACTTC,CASSRRLAGVRETQYF
TRBV19,few,-,TRBJ1-2,TGTGCCAGTAGTTGGACAGCCAACTATGGCTACACCTTC,CASSWTANYGYTF
TRBV7-6,many,-,TRBJ1-4,TGTGCCAGCAGCTTACGGACTAATGAAAAACTGTTTTTT,CASSLRTNEKLFF
TRBV5-4,many,-,TRBJ2-7,TGTGCCAGCAGCTTGGACAGGATCTCCGAGCAGTACTTC,CASSLDRISEQYF
TRBV4-2,many,-,TRBJ2-7,TGTGCCAGCAGCCAAGATGGAGGGAGCGGTCGCGAGCAGTACTTC,CASSQDGGSGREQYF
TRBV6-5,many,-,TRBJ2-7,TGTGCCAGCAGTTATACCCGACAATACGAGCAGTACTTC,CASSYTRQYEQYF
TRBV12-3/TRBV12-4,many,-,TRBJ2-1,TGTGCCAGCAGCATAATACAGGGTCACAATGAGCAGTTCTTC,CASSIIQGHNEQFF
TRBV7-2,medium-sized,-,TRBJ2-7,TGTGCCAGCAGCTTAGCCGTGGAGGCCCCATTCTTC,CASSLAVEAPFF
TRBV7-2,many,TRBD1,TRBJ1-2,TGTGCCAGCAGCCCAGGGGGCGACTATGGCTACACCTTC,CASSPGGDYGYTF
TRBV20-1,medium-sized,TRBD1,TRBJ2-7,TGCAGTGCTAGAGATGCGGGCCAGGGGGCCGTCGAGCAGTACTTC,CSARDAGQGAVEQYF
TRBV12-3/TRBV12-4,-,-,TRBJ1-3,TGTGCCAGCACCGGGGGGGTCCGGGGGCGGTTTACTGGAAACACCATATATTTT,CASTGGVRGRFTGNTIYF
TRBV9,medium-sized,TRBD1,TRBJ1-4,TGTGCCAGCAGCGACGGGACAGGGAGGCATGAAAAACTGTTTTTT,CASSDGTGRHEKLFF
TRBV5-4,many,-,TRBJ2-7,TGTGCCAGCAGCTTGGAAACATCCTACGAGCAGTACTTC,CASSLETSYEQYF
TRBV30,many,TRBD1,TRBJ2-7,TGTGCCTGGTGCCGGCGACAGGGCAACGAGCAGTACTTC,CAWCRRQGNEQYF
TRBV7-2,medium-sized,TRBD1,TRBJ2-5,TGTGCCAGCAGCTTAGGGGACAGGGGGCGCGGGGAGACCCAGTACTTC,CASSLGDRGRGETQYF
TRBV15,-,-,TRBJ1-6,TGTGCCACCAGCAGAGACCACGGTAATTCACCCCTCCACTTT,CATSRDHGNSPLHF
TRBV10-3,few,-,TRBJ1-4,TGTGCCATCGGGAGGGGAGCTGAAAAACTGTTTTTT,CAIGRGAEKLFF
TRBV5-4,-,-,TRBJ2-3,TGTGCCAGCAGCTTGGATGCTCGGGGGAGCACAGATACGCAGTATTTT,CASSLDARGSTDTQYF
TRBV12-3/TRBV12-4,many,-,TRBJ2-3,TGTGCCAGCAGTTCCAGTGAGTGGGACACAGATACGCAGTATTTT,CASSSSEWDTDTQYF
TRBV20-1,medium-sized,-,TRBJ1-1,TGCAGTGCTAGAGATCTCTCCTTTGGAATCAGCACTGAAGCTTTCTTT,CSARDLSFGISTEAFF
TRBV20-1,large,TRBD2,TRBJ2-5,TGCAGTGCCCCCCCCGGGACTAGCGGCCAAGAGACCCAGTACTTC,CSAPPGTSGQETQYF
TRBV29-1,many,-,TRBJ2-7,TGCAGCGCCAGAGGGGGAACTACCGGGGCCTCCTACGAGCAGTACTTC,CSARGGTTGASYEQYF
TRBV29-1,medium-sized,-,TRBJ1-2,TGCAGCGTACCACGGGGACCTTTTTTCTATGGCTACACCTTC,CSVPRGPFFYGYTF
TRBV19,many,-,TRBJ1-5,TGTGCCAGTAGCAAGGGTTACGGCAATCAGCCCCAGCATTTT,CASSKGYGNQPQHF
TRBV12-3/TRBV12-4,many,TRBD1,TRBJ1-2,TGTGCCAGCAGCCCCTCCGGGACAGGCTCCTATGGCTACACCTTC,CASSPSGTGSYGYTF
TRBV6-6,many,TRBD2,TRBJ2-3,TGTGCCAGCAGTTACTCGAGAGCGGGGGAACCCACAGATACGCAGTATTTT,CASSYSRAGEPTDTQYF
TRBV3-1,many,-,TRBJ1-6,TGTGCCAGCAGCCCCAATCTGAGGGGTGGGGTGTCACCCCTCCACTTT,CASSPNLRGGVSPLHF
TRBV7-9,many,-,TRBJ2-1,TGTGCCAGCAGCTTAGCGCTAGCTGGCTCCTACAATGAGCAGTTCTTC,CASSLALAGSYNEQFF
TRBV7-9,medium-sized,TRBD1,TRBJ2-3,TGTGCCAGCAGCTTAGGACGGGACAGTACTAGCACAGATACGCAGTATTTT,CASSLGRDSTSTDTQYF
TRBV6-2/TRBV6-3,few,-,TRBJ2-1,TGTGCCAGCAGTTGGGACACCTACAATGAGCAGTTCTTC,CASSWDTYNEQFF
TRBV28,many,-,TRBJ1-1,TGTGCCAGCACCAGAGGGGGGGCCCCAAACACTGAAGCTTTCTTT,CASTRGGAPNTEAFF
TRBV12-3/TRBV12-4,many,-,TRBJ2-7,TGTGCCAGCAGGGGTAACGGGGGTGGACAGTACTTC,CASRGNGGGQYF
TRBV3-1,many,TRBD2,TRBJ2-2,TGTGCCAGCAGCCAGATAGCGGGGGGGCGAACCGGGGAGCTGTTTTTT,CASSQIAGGRTGELFF
TRBV4-2,medium-sized,TRBD2,TRBJ2-7,TGTGCCAGCAGCCAAATCGGGGAGGGGTCCCGCTACGAGCAGTACTTC,CASSQIGEGSRYEQYF
TRBV14,many,TRBD1,TRBJ2-6,TGTGCCAGCAGCCGTCAGGGGGCTTTACGTGGGGCCAACGTCCTGACTTTC,CASSRQGALRGANVLTF
TRBV4-2,medium-sized,-,TRBJ2-1,TGTGCCAGCAGCTTCCCCCATTCGGAGCAGTTCTTC,CASSFPHSEQFF